Listed below are T cell receptor beta chains from one sample, sequenced in a study of post-analysis software for immune sequencing data. Each CDR3 protein is one row after TCRdb ran MiXCR on the PCR reads. The top ten hold 3% to 4% of the sample, which has around 200,000 distinct CDR3 sequences, approximately 29% seen once. Specimen: blood. The receptors were sampled from a girl aged 2-17 years with multiple sclerosis. CDR3s include the opening cysteine and the closing phenylalanine or tryptophan. A D gene is named only where the DNA matches it firmly. Rows give clone size only sometimes, using once, few, many, or a class for an expanded clone.

CDR3aa: CASSLYGTSGSGETQYF; CDR3nt: TGCGCCAGCAGCTTGTACGGGACTAGCGGGAGCGGTGAGACCCAGTACTTC; v_gene: TRBV5-1; j_gene: TRBJ2-5; abundance: many; d_gene: TRBD2
CDR3aa: CASGFGGTDTQYF; CDR3nt: TGTGCTAGTGGTTTCGGCGGCACAGATACGCAGTATTTT; v_gene: TRBV12-5; j_gene: TRBJ2-3; abundance: many; d_gene: -
CDR3aa: CASSLAGGHRILAKNIQYF; CDR3nt: TGTGCCAGCAGCTTAGCGGGGGGACACCGGATTCTAGCCAAAAACATTCAGTACTTC; v_gene: TRBV7-9; j_gene: TRBJ2-4; abundance: once; d_gene: -
CDR3aa: CSAGTGHYGYTF; CDR3nt: TGCAGTGCGGGGACAGGCCACTATGGCTACACCTTC; v_gene: TRBV20-1; j_gene: TRBJ1-2; abundance: many; d_gene: TRBD1
CDR3aa: CATSSGINTGELFF; CDR3nt: TGTGCCACCAGCAGCGGGATAAACACCGGGGAGCTGTTTTTT; v_gene: TRBV15; j_gene: TRBJ2-2; abundance: -; d_gene: -
CDR3aa: CASSYFERDEQFF; CDR3nt: TGTGCCAGCAGTTACTTCGAGAGGGATGAGCAGTTCTTC; v_gene: TRBV6-5; j_gene: TRBJ2-1; abundance: -; d_gene: -
CDR3aa: CASSQARGYGSQETQYF; CDR3nt: TGTGCCAGCAGCCAAGCCCGCGGGTACGGGTCGCAAGAGACCCAGTACTTC; v_gene: TRBV3-1; j_gene: TRBJ2-5; abundance: few; d_gene: -
CDR3aa: CASSSVIGGWNTEAFF; CDR3nt: TGTGCCAGCAGTTCCGTTATAGGGGGCTGGAACACTGAAGCTTTCTTT; v_gene: TRBV12-3/TRBV12-4; j_gene: TRBJ1-1; abundance: few; d_gene: TRBD1
CDR3aa: CASSGDSLLYGYTF; CDR3nt: TGTGCCAGCAGTGGGGACAGCTTGCTCTATGGCTACACCTTC; v_gene: TRBV2; j_gene: TRBJ1-2; abundance: many; d_gene: TRBD1
CDR3aa: CASSLNSAYEQYF; CDR3nt: TGTGCCAGCAGCTTAAACAGCGCCTACGAGCAGTACTTC; v_gene: TRBV11-3; j_gene: TRBJ2-7; abundance: -; d_gene: -
CDR3aa: CASSLAAGPEAYGYTF; CDR3nt: TGTGCCAGCAGCTTGGCCGCCGGTCCTGAGGCCTATGGCTACACCTTC; v_gene: TRBV5-6; j_gene: TRBJ1-2; abundance: few; d_gene: -
CDR3aa: CASSLLGTGGITQYF; CDR3nt: TGTGCCAGCAGTTTATTGGGGACAGGGGGAATCACGCAGTATTTT; v_gene: TRBV28; j_gene: TRBJ2-3; abundance: many; d_gene: TRBD1
CDR3aa: CASSFPRGGPSSYNEQFF; CDR3nt: TGTGCCAGCAGCTTCCCCCGGGGCGGGCCCTCATCCTACAATGAGCAGTTCTTC; v_gene: TRBV7-2; j_gene: TRBJ2-1; abundance: many; d_gene: -
CDR3aa: CASSEGTEQYF; CDR3nt: TGTGCCAGCAGTGAAGGGACCGAGCAGTACTTC; v_gene: TRBV2; j_gene: TRBJ2-7; abundance: -; d_gene: -
CDR3aa: CATSRQSFGANVLTF; CDR3nt: TGTGCCACCAGCAGGCAAAGCTTCGGGGCCAACGTCCTGACTTTC; v_gene: TRBV15; j_gene: TRBJ2-6; abundance: many; d_gene: -
CDR3aa: CSARDKPFYGYTF; CDR3nt: TGCAGTGCTAGAGATAAGCCCTTCTATGGCTACACCTTC; v_gene: TRBV20-1; j_gene: TRBJ1-2; abundance: many; d_gene: -
CDR3aa: CASSPERAGTGELFF; CDR3nt: TGTGCCAGCAGCCCAGAGCGGGCGGGCACCGGGGAGCTGTTTTTT; v_gene: TRBV12-3/TRBV12-4; j_gene: TRBJ2-2; abundance: -; d_gene: -
CDR3aa: CASSQIGARETQYF; CDR3nt: TGTGCCAGCAGCCAGATAGGCGCCAGAGAGACCCAGTACTTC; v_gene: TRBV3-1; j_gene: TRBJ2-5; abundance: many; d_gene: -
CDR3aa: CASRLAGAGVHEQYF; CDR3nt: TGTGCCAGCAGACTAGCGGGAGCAGGGGTCCATGAGCAGTACTTC; v_gene: TRBV5-6; j_gene: TRBJ2-5; abundance: -; d_gene: TRBD2
CDR3aa: CASSFNRPGQGAEAFF; CDR3nt: TGTGCCAGCAGTTTCAACCGCCCGGGACAGGGGGCTGAAGCTTTCTTT; v_gene: TRBV6-5; j_gene: TRBJ1-1; abundance: -; d_gene: TRBD1
CDR3aa: CASSYSGTSGALDYEQYF; CDR3nt: TGTGCCAGCAGTTACTCGGGGACTAGCGGGGCTCTAGACTACGAGCAGTACTTC; v_gene: TRBV6-5; j_gene: TRBJ2-7; abundance: -; d_gene: TRBD2
CDR3aa: CASSFQVQSRKAEAFF; CDR3nt: TGTGCCAGCAGTTTCCAGGTGCAATCTCGGAAAGCTGAAGCTTTCTTT; v_gene: TRBV12-3/TRBV12-4; j_gene: TRBJ1-1; abundance: -; d_gene: -
CDR3aa: CASSPKGKGQPQHF; CDR3nt: TGTGCCAGCAGCCCAAAGGGGAAGGGTCAGCCCCAGCATTTT; v_gene: TRBV3-1; j_gene: TRBJ1-5; abundance: -; d_gene: -
CDR3aa: CASNGDTDTQYF; CDR3nt: TGTGCCAGCAACGGAGACACAGATACGCAGTATTTT; v_gene: TRBV6-1; j_gene: TRBJ2-3; abundance: many; d_gene: -
CDR3aa: CSAGARRDIFNQPQHF; CDR3nt: TGCAGTGCTGGGGCGCGCCGGGACATCTTCAATCAGCCCCAGCATTTT; v_gene: TRBV20-1; j_gene: TRBJ1-5; abundance: many; d_gene: -
CDR3aa: CSVNGGPSSTDTQYF; CDR3nt: TGCAGCGTCAACGGGGGGCCCTCTAGCACAGATACGCAGTATTTT; v_gene: TRBV29-1; j_gene: TRBJ2-3; abundance: many; d_gene: -
CDR3aa: CASSSTSPGQGAYGYTF; CDR3nt: TGTGCCAGCAGTTCAACATCACCGGGACAGGGGGCCTATGGCTACACCTTC; v_gene: TRBV28; j_gene: TRBJ1-2; abundance: -; d_gene: TRBD1
CDR3aa: CASSSGQATYSNQPQHF; CDR3nt: TGTGCCAGCAGTTCGGGACAGGCCACTTATAGCAATCAGCCCCAGCATTTT; v_gene: TRBV12-3/TRBV12-4; j_gene: TRBJ1-5; abundance: -; d_gene: TRBD1
CDR3aa: CASSLSAGVSNQPQHF; CDR3nt: TGTGCCAGCAGTTTATCAGCAGGGGTTAGCAATCAGCCCCAGCATTTT; v_gene: TRBV27; j_gene: TRBJ1-5; abundance: -; d_gene: -
CDR3aa: CASSYHGTSGETQYF; CDR3nt: TGTGCCAGCAGTTACCATGGGACTAGCGGCGAGACCCAGTACTTC; v_gene: TRBV6-5; j_gene: TRBJ2-5; abundance: many; d_gene: TRBD2
CDR3aa: CASGGGMNTEAFF; CDR3nt: TGTGCCAGTGGTGGAGGCATGAACACTGAAGCTTTCTTT; v_gene: TRBV6-6; j_gene: TRBJ1-1; abundance: few; d_gene: -
CDR3aa: CASSLDRQGAFVWETQYF; CDR3nt: TGTGCCAGCAGCTTAGACCGACAGGGCGCCTTCGTTTGGGAGACCCAGTACTTC; v_gene: TRBV7-8; j_gene: TRBJ2-5; abundance: -; d_gene: TRBD1
CDR3aa: CASSPSGARSPLHF; CDR3nt: TGTGCCAGCAGCCCCTCGGGGGCGCGATCACCCCTCCACTTT; v_gene: TRBV6-5; j_gene: TRBJ1-6; abundance: once; d_gene: -
CDR3aa: CASSEGDPFYNEQFF; CDR3nt: TGCGCCAGCAGTGAAGGGGACCCTTTTTACAATGAGCAGTTCTTC; v_gene: TRBV5-1; j_gene: TRBJ2-1; abundance: -; d_gene: -
CDR3aa: CSVETGTGTEAFF; CDR3nt: TGCAGCGTTGAGACGGGCACGGGGACTGAAGCTTTCTTT; v_gene: TRBV29-1; j_gene: TRBJ1-1; abundance: -; d_gene: -
CDR3aa: CSVGGQKEDNTIYF; CDR3nt: TGCAGCGTTGGGGGACAGAAAGAGGATAACACCATATATTTT; v_gene: TRBV29-1; j_gene: TRBJ1-3; abundance: -; d_gene: TRBD1
CDR3aa: CASSLEGRGPIAYEQYF; CDR3nt: TGCGCCAGCAGCTTGGAGGGGAGAGGACCTATCGCATACGAGCAGTACTTC; v_gene: TRBV5-1; j_gene: TRBJ2-7; abundance: -; d_gene: -
CDR3aa: CASSLASGTGEKLFF; CDR3nt: TGCGCCAGCAGCTTGGCCAGTGGGACCGGTGAAAAACTGTTTTTT; v_gene: TRBV5-1; j_gene: TRBJ1-4; abundance: -; d_gene: -
CDR3aa: CAWSRRGEQFF; CDR3nt: TGTGCCTGGAGTCGAAGGGGTGAGCAGTTCTTC; v_gene: TRBV30; j_gene: TRBJ2-1; abundance: many; d_gene: -
CDR3aa: CASSYSGRTSGRAFRNEQFF; CDR3nt: TGTGCCAGCAGTTACTCGGGGCGAACTAGCGGGAGGGCCTTTAGGAATGAGCAGTTCTTC; v_gene: TRBV6-2/TRBV6-3; j_gene: TRBJ2-1; abundance: few; d_gene: TRBD2
CDR3aa: CASSLPGGAINNEQFF; CDR3nt: TGTGCCAGCAGCTTACCGGGGGGCGCGATTAACAATGAGCAGTTCTTC; v_gene: TRBV11-3; j_gene: TRBJ2-1; abundance: -; d_gene: -
CDR3aa: CASSFDNSYEQYF; CDR3nt: TGTGCCAGCAGCTTCGACAACTCCTACGAGCAGTACTTC; v_gene: TRBV7-3; j_gene: TRBJ2-7; abundance: -; d_gene: -
CDR3aa: CASSPRTSGREETQFF; CDR3nt: TGTGCCAGTAGTCCACGGACTAGCGGGAGGGAAGAGACCCAGTTCTTC; v_gene: TRBV19; j_gene: TRBJ2-1; abundance: -; d_gene: TRBD2
CDR3aa: CSAMGAGAYNEQFF; CDR3nt: TGCAGTGCTATGGGGGCGGGGGCCTACAATGAGCAGTTCTTC; v_gene: TRBV20-1; j_gene: TRBJ2-1; abundance: -; d_gene: -
CDR3aa: CSARSTPPYEQYF; CDR3nt: TGCAGTGCTAGGTCCACTCCACCCTACGAGCAGTACTTC; v_gene: TRBV20-1; j_gene: TRBJ2-7; abundance: -; d_gene: -
CDR3aa: CAWKGPAYGYTF; CDR3nt: TGTGCCTGGAAGGGGCCAGCCTATGGCTACACCTTC; v_gene: TRBV30; j_gene: TRBJ1-2; abundance: many; d_gene: -
CDR3aa: CASSLVPAGTSYEQYF; CDR3nt: TGCGCCAGCAGCTTGGTACCAGCGGGGACTTCCTACGAGCAGTACTTC; v_gene: TRBV5-1; j_gene: TRBJ2-7; abundance: many; d_gene: TRBD2
CDR3aa: CASSSNPLAGGLGYKNIQYF; CDR3nt: TGTGCCAGCAGTTCAAACCCCCTAGCGGGAGGCCTGGGGTACAAAAACATTCAGTACTTC; v_gene: TRBV27; j_gene: TRBJ2-4; abundance: -; d_gene: TRBD2
CDR3aa: CASSPNTGGNSPLHF; CDR3nt: TGTGCCAGCAGCCCTAATACAGGGGGGAATTCACCCCTCCACTTT; v_gene: TRBV12-3/TRBV12-4; j_gene: TRBJ1-6; abundance: few; d_gene: TRBD1
CDR3aa: CASSLREGQGGSPLHF; CDR3nt: TGTGCCAGCAGCCTCCGTGAAGGACAGGGTGGATCACCCCTCCACTTT; v_gene: TRBV4-2; j_gene: TRBJ1-6; abundance: -; d_gene: TRBD1
CDR3aa: CASTGRNSYSNQPQHF; CDR3nt: TGTGCCAGCACGGGGCGGAACAGCTATAGCAATCAGCCCCAGCATTTT; v_gene: TRBV6-5; j_gene: TRBJ1-5; abundance: -; d_gene: -
CDR3aa: CSAIRGQAGETQYF; CDR3nt: TGCAGTGCTATTCGGGGCCAAGCGGGAGAGACCCAGTACTTC; v_gene: TRBV20-1; j_gene: TRBJ2-5; abundance: many; d_gene: -
CDR3aa: CSVAGNEKLFF; CDR3nt: TGCAGCGTTGCGGGGAATGAAAAACTGTTTTTT; v_gene: TRBV29-1; j_gene: TRBJ1-4; abundance: few; d_gene: -
CDR3aa: CASSNRDRGRARGYTF; CDR3nt: TGTGCCAGCAGCAACCGGGACAGGGGGCGGGCGCGGGGCTACACCTTC; v_gene: TRBV3-1; j_gene: TRBJ1-2; abundance: -; d_gene: TRBD1
CDR3aa: CASSPWVDSYEQYF; CDR3nt: TGTGCCAGCAGCCCGTGGGTGGACTCCTACGAGCAGTACTTC; v_gene: TRBV7-8; j_gene: TRBJ2-7; abundance: many; d_gene: -
CDR3aa: CASSLPGQGLNYGYTF; CDR3nt: TGTGCCAGCAGCTTACCCGGACAGGGGCTCAACTATGGCTACACCTTC; v_gene: TRBV5-5; j_gene: TRBJ1-2; abundance: -; d_gene: TRBD1
CDR3aa: CASRKKLTANYGYTF; CDR3nt: TGTGCCAGCAGGAAGAAACTGACAGCTAACTATGGCTACACCTTC; v_gene: TRBV6-5; j_gene: TRBJ1-2; abundance: few; d_gene: -
CDR3aa: CASSPNQRGGYNEQFF; CDR3nt: TGTGCCAGCAGTCCAAACCAGCGGGGGGGTTACAATGAGCAGTTCTTC; v_gene: TRBV12-3/TRBV12-4; j_gene: TRBJ2-1; abundance: -; d_gene: TRBD2
CDR3aa: CASSDRTGWNEQYF; CDR3nt: TGTGCCAGCAGCGACCGGACAGGGTGGAATGAGCAGTACTTC; v_gene: TRBV6-1; j_gene: TRBJ2-5; abundance: -; d_gene: TRBD1